This TCR beta chain was obtained from a study of T cells expressing NK-cell markers. Concerning this clonotype itself: What it recognizes is unknown.

Using the 5' RACE reads, TCRdb records one entry per CDR3 protein without DNA. With about 380,000 distinct CDR3 sequences in the sample, the ten largest clones hold roughly 5.5%. Study results and limitations: In a group of 5 or 6 donors, dominant NKG2C+ clonotypes represented about 1.0-8% of CD8+ T cells.

The CDR3 loop spans 14 amino acids. The V gene's germline CDR1 is LGHNA and CDR2 YNFKEQ. The chain uses TRBV4-2 and TRBJ1-6; TCRdb's assignment of TRBD1 cannot be checked, as there is no DNA. The TCR originated in a man aged 18 to 69 in good health. Sequences were obtained from blood T cells: a sorted CD56 or NKG2C T cell subset, CD4+ or CD8+ T cells, or bulk PBMC T cells (not recorded which). The CDR3 sequence is CASSPGTGVSPLHF.